What follows is one T cell receptor (beta chain) and its context. Its target is unknown. Osteosarcoma specimens were post-treatment primary, local recurrence and metastasis tumors from poor-prognosis patients. The source of the sample is a study of the immune and genomic landscape of osteosarcoma. On the study more broadly: Diagnosis ages spanned about 5-81 years, median about 30.

Trimming removed 0 bases at V and 0 bases at J, with 6 bases between. CDR1 and CDR2 (germline): LNHNV, YYDKDF (reference sequence). The CDR3 consists of 16 residues. Sequencing was performed with immunoSEQ multiplex PCR; in TCRdb, only in-frame clones are kept and a portion is missing. Here the sample spans about 10,000 clones, approximately 64% being singletons. Study conclusions and caveats: About 5 repertoires, each under 100 clonotypes, were dominated by one hyperexpanded clone. Average productive clonality was under 0.095, with a maximum of roughly 0.3.

The chain has TRBV15 and TRBJ2-6; the D call may be TRBD1 or TRBD2 (5 bases each). The receptor comes from a human donor with osteosarcoma. Specimen: osteosarcoma tumor tissue from the lung. The CDR3 here is CATSRERGSGANVLTF. CDR3 nucleotides: TGTGCCACCAGCAGAGAGAGGGGCTCTGGGGCCAACGTCCTGACTTTC.